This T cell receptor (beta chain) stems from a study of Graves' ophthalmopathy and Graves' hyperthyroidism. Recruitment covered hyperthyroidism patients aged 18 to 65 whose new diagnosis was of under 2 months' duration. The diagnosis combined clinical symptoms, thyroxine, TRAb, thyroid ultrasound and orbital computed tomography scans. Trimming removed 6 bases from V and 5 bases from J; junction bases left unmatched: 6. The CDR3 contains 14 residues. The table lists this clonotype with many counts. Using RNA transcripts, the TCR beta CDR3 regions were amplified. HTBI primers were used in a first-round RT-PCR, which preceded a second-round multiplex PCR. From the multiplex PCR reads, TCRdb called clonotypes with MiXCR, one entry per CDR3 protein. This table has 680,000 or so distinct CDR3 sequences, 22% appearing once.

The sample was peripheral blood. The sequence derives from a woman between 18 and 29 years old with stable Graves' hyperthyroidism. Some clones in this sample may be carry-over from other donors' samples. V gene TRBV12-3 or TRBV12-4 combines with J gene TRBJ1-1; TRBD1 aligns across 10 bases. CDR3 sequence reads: CASSRDRGLTEAFF. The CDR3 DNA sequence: TGTGCCAGCAGCCGGGACAGGGGCCTGACTGAAGCTTTCTTT.